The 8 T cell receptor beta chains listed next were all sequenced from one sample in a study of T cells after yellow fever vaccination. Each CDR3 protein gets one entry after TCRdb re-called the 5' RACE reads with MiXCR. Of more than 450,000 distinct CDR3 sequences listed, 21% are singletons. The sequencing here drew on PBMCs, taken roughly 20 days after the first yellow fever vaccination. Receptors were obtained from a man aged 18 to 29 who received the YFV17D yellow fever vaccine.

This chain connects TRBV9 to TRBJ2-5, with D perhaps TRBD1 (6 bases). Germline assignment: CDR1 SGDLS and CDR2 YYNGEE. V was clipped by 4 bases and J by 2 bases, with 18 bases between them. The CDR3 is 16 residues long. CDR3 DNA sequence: TGTGCCAGCAGCTTGGTGGGAGACAGGCCGCAAGAGACCCAGTACTTC. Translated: CASSLVGDRPQETQYF.

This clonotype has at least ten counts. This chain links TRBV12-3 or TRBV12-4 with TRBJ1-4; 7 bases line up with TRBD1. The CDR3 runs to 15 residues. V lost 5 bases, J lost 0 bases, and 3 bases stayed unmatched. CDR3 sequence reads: CASSQGVATNEKLFF. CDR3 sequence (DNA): TGTGCCAGCAGTCAGGGGGTGGCAACTAATGAAAAACTGTTTTTT.

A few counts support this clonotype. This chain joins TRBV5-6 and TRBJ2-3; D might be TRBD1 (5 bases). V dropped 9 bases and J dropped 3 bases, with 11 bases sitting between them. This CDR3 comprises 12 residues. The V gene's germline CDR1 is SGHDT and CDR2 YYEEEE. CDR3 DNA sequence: TGTGCCACCAATTCAGGGACAGATACGCAGTATTTT. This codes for CATNSGTDTQYF.

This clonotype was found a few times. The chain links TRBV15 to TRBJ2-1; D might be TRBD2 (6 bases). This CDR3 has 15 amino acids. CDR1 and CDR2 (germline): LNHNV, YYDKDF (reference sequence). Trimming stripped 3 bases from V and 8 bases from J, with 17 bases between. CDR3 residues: CATSSRGGELYEQFF. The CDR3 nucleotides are TGTGCCACCAGCAGTAGGGGCGGGGAACTGTATGAGCAGTTCTTC. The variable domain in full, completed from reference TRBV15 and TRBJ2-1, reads DAMVIQNPRYQVTQFGKPVTLSCSQTLNHNVMYWYQQKSSQAPKLLFHYYDKDFNNEADTPDNFQSRRPNTSFCFLDIRSPGLGDTAMYLCATSSRGGELYEQFFGPGTRLTVL.

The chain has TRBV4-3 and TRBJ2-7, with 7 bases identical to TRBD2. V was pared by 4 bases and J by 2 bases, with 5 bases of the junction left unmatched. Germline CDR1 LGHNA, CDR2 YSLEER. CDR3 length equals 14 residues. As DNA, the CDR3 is TGCGCCAGCAGCCTCGGACTAGTCGCCTACGAGCAGTACGTC. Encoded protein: CASSLGLVAYEQYV.

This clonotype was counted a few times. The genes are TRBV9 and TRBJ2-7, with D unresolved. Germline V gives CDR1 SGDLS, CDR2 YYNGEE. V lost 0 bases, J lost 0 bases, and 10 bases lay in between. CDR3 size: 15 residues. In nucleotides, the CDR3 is TGTGCCAGCAGCGTAGGTTTAGGGATCTCCTACGAGCAGTACTTC. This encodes CASSVGLGISYEQYF.

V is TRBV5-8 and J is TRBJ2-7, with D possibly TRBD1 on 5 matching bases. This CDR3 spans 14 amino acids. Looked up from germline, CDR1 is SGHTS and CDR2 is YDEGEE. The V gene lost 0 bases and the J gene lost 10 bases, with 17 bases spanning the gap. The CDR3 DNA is TGTGCCAGCAGCTTGGCCCTAGGGGATTCCCGCCAGTACGTC. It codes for CASSLALGDSRQYV.

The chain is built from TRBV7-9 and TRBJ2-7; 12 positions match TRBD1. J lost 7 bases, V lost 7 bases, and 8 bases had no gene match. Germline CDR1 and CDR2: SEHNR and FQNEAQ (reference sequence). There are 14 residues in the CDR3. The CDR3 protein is CASISGQGAGEQYF. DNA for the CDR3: TGTGCCAGCATCTCGGGACAGGGGGCCGGGGAGCAGTACTTC.